The sequence of this T cell receptor beta chain was determined in a study of cytomegalovirus exposure and HLA in healthy donors. Findings and caveats of the study: Being indistinguishable, some V segments were excluded, TRBV6-2 and TRBV6-3 among them.

The CDR3 covers 13 residues. V was cut by 8 bases and J by 12 bases, with 17 bases left in between. Germline V gene lookup returns CDR1 MDHEN and CDR2 SYDVKM. To note about this clone: The antigen is not known.

The study ran its PCR with 60 Vbeta and 13 Jbeta primers. Data came from immunoSEQ multiplex PCR; TCRdb stores just in-frame clones and leaves some out. The sample yields fewer than 250,000 clones, 85% to 90% seen once. Specimen: PBMCs. This TCR derives from a man aged 30 to 45 in good health and CMV-seronegative. The chain employs TRBV28 and TRBJ2-6; TRBD1 might be the D (5 bases). The CDR3: CASGSDTFSVLTF. For the CDR3, the DNA is TGTGCCAGCGGCTCGGACACATTCAGCGTCCTGACTTTC.